This TCR beta chain is drawn from a study of control samples from healthy donors and cancer patients. The method was immunoSEQ multiplex PCR; TCRdb's version includes in-frame clones alone and lacks a portion of them. The repertoire holds roughly 88,000 clones, approximately 90% seen once, with 0.85% to 1% in the top ten. The CDR3 is made up of 15 amino acids. Looked up from germline, CDR1 is SGDLS and CDR2 is YYNGEE. Trimming took 0 bases from V and 7 from J; bases not matched to a gene: 4. Material: blood. This clonotype was sampled from a woman in her twenties or thirties in good health. V usage is TRBV9 and J usage is TRBJ1-6; 7 bases align to TRBD1. The chain's CDR3 is CASSVGGTANSPLHF. The CDR3 DNA follows: TGTGCCAGCAGCGTAGGTGGGACAGCCAATTCACCCCTCCACTTT.